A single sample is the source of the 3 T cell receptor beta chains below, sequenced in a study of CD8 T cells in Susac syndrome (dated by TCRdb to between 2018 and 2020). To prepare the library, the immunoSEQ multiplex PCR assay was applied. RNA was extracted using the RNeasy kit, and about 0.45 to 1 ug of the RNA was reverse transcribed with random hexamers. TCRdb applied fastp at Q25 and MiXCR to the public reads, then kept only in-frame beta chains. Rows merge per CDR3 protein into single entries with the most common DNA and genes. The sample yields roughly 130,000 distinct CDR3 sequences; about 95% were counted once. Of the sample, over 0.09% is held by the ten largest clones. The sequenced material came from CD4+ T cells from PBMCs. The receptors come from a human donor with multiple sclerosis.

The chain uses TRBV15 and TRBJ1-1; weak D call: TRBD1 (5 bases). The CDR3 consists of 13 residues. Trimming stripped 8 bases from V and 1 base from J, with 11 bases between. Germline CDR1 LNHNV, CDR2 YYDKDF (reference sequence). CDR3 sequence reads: CATAVRANTEAFF. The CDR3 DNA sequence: TGTGCCACCGCGGTCAGGGCGAACACTGAAGCTTTCTTT. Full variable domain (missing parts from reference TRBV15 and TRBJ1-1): DAMVIQNPRYQVTQFGKPVTLSCSQTLNHNVMYWYQQKSSQAPKLLFHYYDKDFNNEADTPDNFQSRRPNTSFCFLDIRSPGLGDTAMYLCATAVRANTEAFFGQGTRLTVV.

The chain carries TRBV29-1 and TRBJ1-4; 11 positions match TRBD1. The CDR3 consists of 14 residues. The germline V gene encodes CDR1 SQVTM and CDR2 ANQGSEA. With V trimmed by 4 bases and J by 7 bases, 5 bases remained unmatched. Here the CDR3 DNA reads TGCAGCGTTGCCACGGACAGGGGGCGTGAAAAACTGTTTTTT. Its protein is CSVATDRGREKLFF.

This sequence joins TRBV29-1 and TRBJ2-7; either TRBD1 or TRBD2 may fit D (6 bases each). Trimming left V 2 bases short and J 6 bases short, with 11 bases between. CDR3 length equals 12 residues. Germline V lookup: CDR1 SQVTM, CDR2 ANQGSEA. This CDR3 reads CSVERGAAEQYF. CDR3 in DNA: TGCAGCGTTGAAAGGGGGGCGGCCGAGCAGTACTTC.